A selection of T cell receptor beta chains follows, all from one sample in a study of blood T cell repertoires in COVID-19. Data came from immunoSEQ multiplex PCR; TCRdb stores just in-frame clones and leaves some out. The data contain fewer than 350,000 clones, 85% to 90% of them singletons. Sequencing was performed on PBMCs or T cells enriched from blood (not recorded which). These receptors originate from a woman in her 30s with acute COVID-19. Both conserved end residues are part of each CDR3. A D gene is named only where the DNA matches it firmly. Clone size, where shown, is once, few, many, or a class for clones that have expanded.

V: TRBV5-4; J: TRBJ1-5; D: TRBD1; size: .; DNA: TGTGCCAGCAGCTGGGGGGTAGACAGGGATCAGCCCCAGCATTTT; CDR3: CASSWGVDRDQPQHF
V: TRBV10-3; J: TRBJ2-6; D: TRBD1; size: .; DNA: TGTGCCATCAGTGACACGACAGGGCGAAGCTCTGGGGCCAACGTCCTGACTTTC; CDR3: CAISDTTGRSSGANVLTF
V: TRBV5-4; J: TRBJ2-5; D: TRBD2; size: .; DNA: TGTGCCAGCAGCTTGGAGGGAGGGTCCATAGAGACCCAGTACTTC; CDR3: CASSLEGGSIETQYF
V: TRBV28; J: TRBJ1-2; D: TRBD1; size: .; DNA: TGTGCCAGCAGTTTCAGGGGGAACTATGGCTACACCTTC; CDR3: CASSFRGNYGYTF
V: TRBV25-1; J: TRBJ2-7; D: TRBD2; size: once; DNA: TGTGCCAGCGGACTAGCGGGCACGTACGAGCAGTACTTC; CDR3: CASGLAGTYEQYF
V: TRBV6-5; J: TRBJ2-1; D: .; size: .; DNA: TGTGCCAGCAGTTATAGCGGTAATTACAATGAGCAGTTCTTC; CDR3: CASSYSGNYNEQFF
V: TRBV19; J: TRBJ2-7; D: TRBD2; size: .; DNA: TGTGCCAGTAGTATGGCCCTAGGAAGAGCGGGAGGTGACGAGCAGTACTTC; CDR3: CASSMALGRAGGDEQYF
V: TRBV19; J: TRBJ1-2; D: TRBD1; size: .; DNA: TGTGCCAGTAGTGGGGGGACAGCATATGGCTACACCTTC; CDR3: CASSGGTAYGYTF
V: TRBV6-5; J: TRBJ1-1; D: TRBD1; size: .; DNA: TGTGCCAGCAGGCCCGGACAGGGACATCGGAAAGCTTTCTTT; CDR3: CASRPGQGHRKAFF
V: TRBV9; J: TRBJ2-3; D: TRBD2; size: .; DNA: TGTGCCAGCAGCCCTGGACTAGCTCGCACAGATACGCAGTATTTT; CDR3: CASSPGLARTDTQYF
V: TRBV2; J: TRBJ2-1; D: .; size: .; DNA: TGTGCCAGCAGTGAATACACCTACAATGAGCAGTTCTTC; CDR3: CASSEYTYNEQFF
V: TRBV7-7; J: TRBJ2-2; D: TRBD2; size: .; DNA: TGTGCTAGCAGCATTAGCGGGTCCCCCGGGACCGGGGAGCTGTTTTTT; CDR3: CASSISGSPGTGELFF
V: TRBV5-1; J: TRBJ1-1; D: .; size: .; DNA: TGCGCCAGCAGCGGGACCGGGACACCGAACACTGAAGCTTTCTTT; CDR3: CASSGTGTPNTEAFF
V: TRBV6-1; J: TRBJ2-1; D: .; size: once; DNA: TGTGCCAGCAGTGAAGCAGGCGGAGTCTACAATGAGCAGTTCTTC; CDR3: CASSEAGGVYNEQFF
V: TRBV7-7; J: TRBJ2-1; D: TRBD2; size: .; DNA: TGTGCTAGCAGCCTATCTTCCGGGACTAATTACAATGAGCAGTTCTTC; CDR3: CASSLSSGTNYNEQFF
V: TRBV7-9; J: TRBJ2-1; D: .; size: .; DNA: TGTGCCAGCAGCCACACCCGGGGGTCGTGGGGGTCCAATGAGCAGTTCTTC; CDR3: CASSHTRGSWGSNEQFF
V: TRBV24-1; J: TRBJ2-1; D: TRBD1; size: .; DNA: TGTGCCACCAGTGATTTGCCCGGGACAGGGGATGATAGCTCCTACAATGAGCAGTTCTTC; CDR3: CATSDLPGTGDDSSYNEQFF
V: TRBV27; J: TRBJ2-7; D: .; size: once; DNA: TGTGCCAGCAGTTTATCGTACCTATACGAGCAGTACTTC; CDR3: CASSLSYLYEQYF
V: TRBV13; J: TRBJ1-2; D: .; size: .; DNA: TGTGCCAGCAGCTTCGGGAGGGGCTACACCTTC; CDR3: CASSFGRGYTF
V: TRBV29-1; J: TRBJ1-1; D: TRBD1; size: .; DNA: TGCAGCGCTACCCGACAGGGTACTGAAGCTTTCTTT; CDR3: CSATRQGTEAFF
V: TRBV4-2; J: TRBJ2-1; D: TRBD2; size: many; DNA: TGTGCCAGCAGCCAAGATAGCGGGGACTCGGGGAATGAGCAGTTCTTC; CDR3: CASSQDSGDSGNEQFF
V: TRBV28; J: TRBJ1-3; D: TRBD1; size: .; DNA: TGTGCCAGCAGACTTTTCGGGACAGTTGCCGGAAACACCATATATTTT; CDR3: CASRLFGTVAGNTIYF
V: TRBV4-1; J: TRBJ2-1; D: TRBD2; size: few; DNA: TGCGCCAGCAGCCAGCTGTCGCGGGAGGGGATAGGTGAGCAGTTCTTC; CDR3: CASSQLSREGIGEQFF
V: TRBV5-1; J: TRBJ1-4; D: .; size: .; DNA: TGCGCCAGCAGCCGGACAGTCCAGGGGGAAAAACTGTTTTTT; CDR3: CASSRTVQGEKLFF
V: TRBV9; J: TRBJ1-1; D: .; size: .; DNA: TGTGCCAGCAGCGTAGGAGTGGGGGGTGTGAACACTGAAGCTTTCTTT; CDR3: CASSVGVGGVNTEAFF
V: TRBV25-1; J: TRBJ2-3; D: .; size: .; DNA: TGTGCCAGCAGTGAATTCGGAGGAAGGGGGGATACGCAGTATTTT; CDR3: CASSEFGGRGDTQYF
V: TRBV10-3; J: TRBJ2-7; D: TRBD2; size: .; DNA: TGTGCCATCAGGGGGGGACTAGCGGGAGGGCTGTCCTACGAGCAGTACTTC; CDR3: CAIRGGLAGGLSYEQYF
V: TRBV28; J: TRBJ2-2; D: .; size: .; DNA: TGTGCCAGCAGTGGGCCACCGAACACCGGGGAGCTGTTTTTT; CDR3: CASSGPPNTGELFF
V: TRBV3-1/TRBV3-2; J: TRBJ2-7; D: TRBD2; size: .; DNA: TGTGCCAGCAGCCAACTAGCGGGAGCGAAGGACGAGCAGTACTTC; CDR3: CASSQLAGAKDEQYF
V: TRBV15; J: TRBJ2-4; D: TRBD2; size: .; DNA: TGTGCCACCAGCAGAGATCCTAGCGGGGAAAACATTCAGTACTTC; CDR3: CATSRDPSGENIQYF
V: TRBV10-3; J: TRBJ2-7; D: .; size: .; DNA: TGTGCCATCAGTTGGGACATTAATCTCCCAAGAAGCTACGAGCAGTACTTC; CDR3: CAISWDINLPRSYEQYF
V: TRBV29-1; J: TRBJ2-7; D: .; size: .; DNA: TGCAGCGTTGGTTCCCACTCCTACGAGCAGTACTTC; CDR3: CSVGSHSYEQYF
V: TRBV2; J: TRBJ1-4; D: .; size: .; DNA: TGTGCCAGCAGTGACAGGGGTTATGAAAAACTGTTTTTT; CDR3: CASSDRGYEKLFF
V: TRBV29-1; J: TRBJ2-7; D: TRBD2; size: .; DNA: TGCAGGGATCAGGGTCCAGGAGGCGGGAGGCCGATCTACGAGCAGTACTTC; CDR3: CRDQGPGGGRPIYEQYF
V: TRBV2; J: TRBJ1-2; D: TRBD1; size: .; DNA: TGTGCCAGCATGACAGGGGAAGCTAGTGGCTACACCTTC; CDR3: CASMTGEASGYTF
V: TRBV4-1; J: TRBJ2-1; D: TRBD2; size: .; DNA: TGCGCCAGCAGCCAAGATAGGACTAGCGGGACCTACAATGAGCAGTTCTTC; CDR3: CASSQDRTSGTYNEQFF
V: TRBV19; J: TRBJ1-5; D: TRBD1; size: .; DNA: TGTGCCAGTAGTGGACAGGGTGGCAATCAGCCCCAGCATTTT; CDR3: CASSGQGGNQPQHF
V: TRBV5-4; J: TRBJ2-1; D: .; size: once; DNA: TGTGCCAGCAGCAGGGGGGGGGCGGAGGAGCAGTTCTTC; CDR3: CASSRGGAEEQFF
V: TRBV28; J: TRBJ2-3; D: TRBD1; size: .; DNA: TGTGCCAGCAGTTTAGGGGGACAGGGGGCAGATACGCAGTATTTT; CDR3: CASSLGGQGADTQYF
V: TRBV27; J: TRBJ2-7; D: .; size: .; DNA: TGTGCCAGCAGTACCCCAGGGAACGAGCAGTACTTC; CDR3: CASSTPGNEQYF
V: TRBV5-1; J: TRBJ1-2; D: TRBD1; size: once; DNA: TGCGCCAGCAGCTTGGGGGGGCCAGGGGGCCCTAACTATGGCTACACCTTC; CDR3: CASSLGGPGGPNYGYTF
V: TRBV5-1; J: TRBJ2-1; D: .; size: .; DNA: TGCGCCAGCAGCTTGGTCCCGGGGAGCTCCTACAATGAGCAGTTCTTC; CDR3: CASSLVPGSSYNEQFF
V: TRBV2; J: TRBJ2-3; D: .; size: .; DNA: TGTGCCAGCAAGGAGGGACAGAGCACAGATACGCAGTATTTT; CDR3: CASKEGQSTDTQYF
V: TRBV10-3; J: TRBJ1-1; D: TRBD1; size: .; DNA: TGTGCCATCAGTGAGTGGGCAGGGGGGACTGAAGCTTTCTTT; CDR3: CAISEWAGGTEAFF
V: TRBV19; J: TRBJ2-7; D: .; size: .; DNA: TGTGCCAGTAGTATAGGCGTTAGCGCGTCGGGGCAGTACTTC; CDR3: CASSIGVSASGQYF
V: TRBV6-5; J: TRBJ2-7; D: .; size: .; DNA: TGTGCCAGCAGGGGGCTCAGCTCCTACGAGCAGTACTTC; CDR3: CASRGLSSYEQYF
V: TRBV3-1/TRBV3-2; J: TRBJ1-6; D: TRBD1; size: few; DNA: TGTGCCAGCAGCCCGGGACAGGGTGAAAATTCACCCCTCCACTTT; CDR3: CASSPGQGENSPLHF
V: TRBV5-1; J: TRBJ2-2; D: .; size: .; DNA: TGCGCCAGCAGCGTGGACATTAACACCGGGGAGCTGTTTTTT; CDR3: CASSVDINTGELFF
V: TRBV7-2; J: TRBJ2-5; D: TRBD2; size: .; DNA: TGTGCCGACCGATCGGGAGGTGAGACCCAGTACTTC; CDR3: CADRSGGETQYF
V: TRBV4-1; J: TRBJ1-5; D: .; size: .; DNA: TGCGCCAGCAGCCAAGAGGGTGGAGGGGAGGGCAATCAGCCCCAGCATTTT; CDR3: CASSQEGGGEGNQPQHF
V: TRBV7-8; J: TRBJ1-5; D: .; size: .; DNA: TGTGCCAGCAGCTCCGGACACGTAGTCGCCGAGTATAGCAATCAGCCCCAGCATTTT; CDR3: CASSSGHVVAEYSNQPQHF
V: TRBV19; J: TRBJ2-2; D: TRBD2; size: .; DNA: TGTGCCAGTGGGGTGACTAGCGGAACCGGGGAGCTGTTTTTT; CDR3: CASGVTSGTGELFF